The next 24 T cell receptor beta chains were all read from a single sample in a study of CD8 T cells in ankylosing spondylitis. From the 5' RACE reads, TCRdb called clonotypes with MiXCR, one entry per CDR3 protein. Among about 250,000 distinct CDR3 sequences listed, under 30% were seen once. The sample consisted of blood, either unsorted or a sorted T cell fraction (not recorded which). The receptor set was obtained from a male donor with ankylosing spondylitis or in good health (not recorded which).

This clonotype was picked up many times. The chain is built from TRBV11-2 and TRBJ1-1; 9 nucleotides line up with TRBD1. Germline V gives CDR1 SGHAT, CDR2 FQNNGV. The CDR3 extends over 18 amino acids. With V trimmed by 1 base and J by 0 bases, 9 bases remained unmatched. The CDR3 region has the DNA TGTGCCAGCAGCTTAGGACCCGGACAGGGGACCTTGAACACTGAAGCTTTCTTT. Amino acid sequence: CASSLGPGQGTLNTEAFF.

The chain recombines TRBV24-1 with TRBJ2-7, with a tentative D call TRBD1 (6 bases). The CDR3 extends over 12 amino acids. Germline V gives CDR1 KGHDR, CDR2 SFDVKD. Deletions cut 4 bases from V and 6 bases from J, with 9 bases between. The CDR3: CATSDTGFEQYF. The CDR3 DNA follows: TGTGCCACCAGTGACACAGGGTTCGAGCAGTACTTC.

This clonotype has ten or more counts. This chain joins TRBV12-3 or TRBV12-4 and TRBJ2-1; 12 bases agree with TRBD2. After removal of 7 bases from V and 6 bases from J, the junction contained 4 bases not matched to a gene. CDR3 length equals 14 residues. CDR3 DNA sequence: TGTGCCAGCAAACCTAGCGGGGGGGCCAATGAGCAGTTCTTC. Translating it yields CASKPSGGANEQFF.

The rearrangement joins TRBV19 to TRBJ2-7; tentative D call: TRBD1 (6 bases). V lost 5 bases, J lost 6 bases, and 20 bases lay in between. Germline assignment: CDR1 LNHDA and CDR2 SQIVND (reference sequence). The CDR3 is made up of 15 amino acids. The CDR3 coding sequence is TGTGCCAGTAGTGCCCCAGGGGAAGGGACCGGCGAGCAGTACTTC. It codes for CASSAPGEGTGEQYF. Full variable domain (missing parts from reference TRBV19 and TRBJ2-7): DGGITQSPKYLFRKEGQNVTLSCEQNLNHDAMYWYRQDPGQGLRLIYYSQIVNDFQKGDIAEGYSVSREKKESFPLTVTSAQKNPTAFYLCASSAPGEGTGEQYFGPGTRLTVT.

The chain employs TRBV10-3 and TRBJ1-1, with D unresolved. Germline values: CDR1 ENHRY, CDR2 SYGVKD. The CDR3 has 11 amino acids. V was trimmed by 4 bases and J by 4 bases, leaving 4 bases between them. DNA for the CDR3: TGTGCCATCAGTGGGGTCACTGAAGCTTTCTTT. Its protein is CAISGVTEAFF.

The CDR3 region is CASSEVRETQYF. In nucleotides, the CDR3 is TGTGCCAGCAGTGAGGTCCGGGAGACCCAGTACTTC. The chain recombines TRBV2 with TRBJ2-5; D gene unclear. The germline gives CDR1 SNHLY, CDR2 FYNNEI. This CDR3 is 12 amino acids long. Deletions cut 3 bases from V and 5 bases from J, with 7 bases between.

The V gene is TRBV6-1, the J gene TRBJ2-7, with unresolved D. V shed 5 bases and J shed 0 bases, with 8 bases lying between them. Germline-derived CDR1 and CDR2 are MNHNS and SASEGT. CDR3 length: 13 residues. CDR3 in DNA: TGTGCCAGCAGTAACAGCCGCTCCTACGAGCAGTACTTC. Protein product: CASSNSRSYEQYF.

This clonotype has just a few counts. V and J are TRBV2 and TRBJ2-1, with 8 nucleotides matching TRBD2. This CDR3 region has 13 residues. Germline-derived CDR1 and CDR2 are SNHLY and FYNNEI. Losses at the gene ends were 8 bases for V and 6 bases for J; bases not matched to a gene: 6. In DNA, the CDR3 is TGTGCCAGCTACGCCGGGGGGGGCAATGAGCAGTTCTTC. It is translated as CASYAGGGNEQFF.

This sequence joins TRBV18 and TRBJ2-5; 10 bases fit TRBD2. Germline V gives CDR1 KGHSH, CDR2 LQKENI. Trimming at V came to 8 bases and at J to 1 base, leaving 4 bases not matched to a gene. The CDR3 contains 14 residues. CDR3 region: CASVPSGGQETQYF. The CDR3 nucleotides are TGTGCCAGCGTTCCTAGCGGGGGCCAAGAGACCCAGTACTTC. Full variable domain (outside the CDR3, taken from reference TRBV18 and TRBJ2-5): NAGVMQNPRHLVRRRGQEARLRCSPMKGHSHVYWYRQLPEEGLKFMVYLQKENIIDESGMPKERFSAEFPKEGPSILRIQQVVRGDSAAYFCASVPSGGQETQYFGPGTRLLVL.

This clonotype was found many times. The genes are TRBV5-1 and TRBJ2-2; D not certain. Germline CDR1 SGHRS, CDR2 YFSETQ. The CDR3 runs 13 residues. The ends were cut back, 5 bases at V and 4 bases at J, with 9 bases in the middle. Written as DNA, the CDR3 is TGCGCCAGCAGGACGGCCTTCACCGGGGAGCTGTTTTTT. Translation gives CASRTAFTGELFF. Variable domain in full (rest from reference TRBV5-1 and TRBJ2-2): KAGVTQTPRYLIKTRGQQVTLSCSPISGHRSVSWYQQTPGQGLQFLFEYFSETQRNKGNFPGRFSGRQFSNSRSEMNVSTLELGDSALYLCASRTAFTGELFFGEGSRLTVL.

This clonotype was counted at least ten times. The chain employs TRBV20-1 and TRBJ1-2, with no clear D. Trimming pared 5 bases from V and 9 bases from J, leaving 10 bases between. CDR3 length equals 10 residues. Germline CDR1 DFQATT, CDR2 SNEGSKA (reference sequence). CDR3 bases: TGCAGTGCTGATGGGGAAAGCTACACCTTC. As protein: CSADGESYTF.

The chain has TRBV29-1 and TRBJ2-7; the match to TRBD1 covers 8 bases. Germline CDR1 SQVTM, CDR2 ANQGSEA. V shed 8 bases and J 0 bases; nucleotides not matched to a gene: 9. The CDR3 covers 14 residues. For the CDR3, the DNA is TGCAGCTTCCAGCCTGGGACAGGCTCCTACGAGCAGTACTTC. Protein: CSFQPGTGSYEQYF.

The sample holds a few counts of this clonotype. V is TRBV18 and J is TRBJ2-1, with 9 positions matching TRBD2. J lost 2 bases, V lost 2 bases, and 7 bases had no gene match. The CDR3 spans 17 residues. Germline loops: CDR1 KGHSH, CDR2 LQKENI. The CDR3 DNA follows: TGTGCCAGCTCACCAAGAATAAGCGGGGGGCCCTACAATGAGCAGTTCTTC. Translation gives CASSPRISGGPYNEQFF.

In its sample, this clonotype was seen a few times. The chain carries TRBV18 and TRBJ2-3, with 7 bases lining up with TRBD2. The ends lost 0 bases at V and 2 bases at J; junction bases unmatched: 5. The CDR3 consists of 16 residues. Looked up from germline, CDR1 is KGHSH and CDR2 is LQKENI. This CDR3 reads CASSPPSLAVTDTQYF. The CDR3 coding sequence is TGTGCCAGCTCACCACCGAGTCTAGCGGTCACAGATACGCAGTATTTT. Supplemented by reference TRBV18 and TRBJ2-3, the full variable domain reads NAGVMQNPRHLVRRRGQEARLRCSPMKGHSHVYWYRQLPEEGLKFMVYLQKENIIDESGMPKERFSAEFPKEGPSILRIQQVVRGDSAAYFCASSPPSLAVTDTQYFGPGTRLTVL.

V and J are TRBV7-3 and TRBJ2-7; D gene ambiguous. The germline V gene encodes CDR1 SGHTA and CDR2 FQGTGA. Trimming left V 2 bases short and J 3 bases short, with 8 bases between. CDR3 length: 13 amino acids. As DNA, the CDR3 is TGTGCCAGCAGCTTAGACCTAGGCTACGAGCAGTACTTC. Translation: CASSLDLGYEQYF.

At least ten counts were recorded for this clonotype. The CDR3 loop reads CSAITGGTYEQYF. The CDR3 DNA reads as TGCAGTGCTATCACAGGGGGGACCTACGAGCAGTACTTC. The gene calls are TRBV20-1 and TRBJ2-7; 8 bases agree with TRBD1. The trim removed 4 bases at V and 2 bases at J, leaving 4 bases unmatched. The CDR3 spans 13 residues. Germline values: CDR1 DFQATT, CDR2 SNEGSKA (reference sequence).

J is TRBJ2-6 and V is TRBV12-3 or TRBV12-4; 7 bases are shared with TRBD2. The CDR3 has 17 residues. Trimming removed 8 bases from V and 3 bases from J; junction bases left unmatched: 13. CDR3 region: CASVGDYVVFGANVLTF. CDR3 DNA: TGTGCCAGCGTTGGGGACTACGTAGTTTTTGGGGCCAACGTCCTGACTTTC.

This chain links TRBV6-2 or TRBV6-3 with TRBJ2-7; TRBD2 might be the D (5 bases). The germline gives CDR1 MNHEY, CDR2 SVGEGT. With 2 bases removed from V and 3 bases from J, the gap between germline ends came to 11 bases. There are 14 residues in the CDR3. CDR3 residues: CASSYLLAHYEQYF. The CDR3 nucleotides are TGTGCCAGCAGTTACCTCCTAGCACACTACGAGCAGTACTTC.

This rearrangement joins TRBV30 to TRBJ2-5; D is unclear. The CDR3 has 12 residues. V dropped 1 base and J dropped 5 bases, with 8 bases sitting between them. Germline lookup yields CDR1 GTSNPN and CDR2 SVGIG (reference sequence). As DNA, the CDR3 is TGTGCCTGGAGTGCACAAAGGGAGACCCAGTACTTC. Encoded protein: CAWSAQRETQYF.

This chain joins TRBV10-1 and TRBJ2-3; 7 bases match TRBD2. This CDR3 has 14 amino acids. V shed 0 bases and J 5 bases; nucleotides not matched to a gene: 2. Germline-derived CDR1 and CDR2 are WNHNN and SYGVQD (reference sequence). CDR3 loop: CASSESGGRDTQYF. DNA for the CDR3: TGCGCCAGCAGTGAGTCCGGGGGGAGAGATACGCAGTATTTT.

The table lists this clonotype with a few counts. The V and J genes are TRBV12-3 or TRBV12-4 and TRBJ2-7; 7 bases line up with TRBD1. V lost 1 base and J lost 1; bases outside the gene matches: 4. CDR3 length: 15 amino acids. The CDR3 region is CASSLGQGISYEQYF. CDR3 DNA sequence: TGTGCCAGCAGTTTAGGACAGGGAATTTCCTACGAGCAGTACTTC.

This clonotype was picked up many times. V is TRBV20-1 and J is TRBJ1-4, with 8 positions matching TRBD1. The CDR3 has 14 amino acids. The germline V gene encodes CDR1 DFQATT and CDR2 SNEGSKA (reference sequence). The V gene end was trimmed by 5 bases and the J gene end by 6 bases; junction bases not matched to a gene: 8. Written as DNA, the CDR3 is TGCAGTGCTTCGGACCAGGGGGCGGATGAAAAACTGTTTTTT. Translating it yields CSASDQGADEKLFF.

The chain recombines TRBV4-1 with TRBJ2-1; tentative D call: TRBD2 (5 bases). V was shortened by 6 bases and J by 5 bases, with 8 bases between the two germline ends. Germline loops: CDR1 MGHRA, CDR2 YSYEKL. The CDR3 spans 12 residues. The CDR3 here is CASRDFNNEQFF. In DNA, the CDR3 is TGCGCCAGCAGGGACTTTAACAATGAGCAGTTCTTC.

The V and J genes are TRBV12-3 or TRBV12-4 and TRBJ1-3, with D perhaps TRBD1 (5 bases). The V end was cut by 5 bases, the J end by 2 bases, with 13 bases between. The CDR3 is 15 residues long. The CDR3 region has the DNA TGTGCCAGCAGTCCAGACGGGGCTCCTGGAAACACCATATATTTT. This sequence encodes CASSPDGAPGNTIYF.